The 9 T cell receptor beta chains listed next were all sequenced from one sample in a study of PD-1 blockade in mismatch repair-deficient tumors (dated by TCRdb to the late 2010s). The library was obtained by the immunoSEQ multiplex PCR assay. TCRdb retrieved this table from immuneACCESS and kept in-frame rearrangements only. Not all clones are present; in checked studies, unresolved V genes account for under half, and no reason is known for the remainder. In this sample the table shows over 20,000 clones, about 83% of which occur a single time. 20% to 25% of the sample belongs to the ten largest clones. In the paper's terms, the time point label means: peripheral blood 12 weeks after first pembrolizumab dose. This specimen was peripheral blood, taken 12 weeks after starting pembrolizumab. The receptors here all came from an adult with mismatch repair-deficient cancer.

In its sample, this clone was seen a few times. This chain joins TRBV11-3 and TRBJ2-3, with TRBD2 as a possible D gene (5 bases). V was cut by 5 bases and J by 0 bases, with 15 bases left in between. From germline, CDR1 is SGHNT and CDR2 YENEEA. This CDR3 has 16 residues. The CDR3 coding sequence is TGTGCCAGCAGCAGAGGGATCTCCCCTAGCACAGATACGCAGTATTTT. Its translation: CASSRGISPSTDTQYF.

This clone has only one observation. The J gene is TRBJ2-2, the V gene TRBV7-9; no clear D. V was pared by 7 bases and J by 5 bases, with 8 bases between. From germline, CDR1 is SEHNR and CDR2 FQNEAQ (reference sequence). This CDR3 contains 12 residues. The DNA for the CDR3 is TGTGCCAGCATCCGTTGGACCGGGGAGCTGTTTTTT. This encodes CASIRWTGELFF. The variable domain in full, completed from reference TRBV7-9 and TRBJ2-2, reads DTGVSQNPRHKITKRGQNVTFRCDPISEHNRLYWYRQTLGQGPEFLTYFQNEAQLEKSRLLSDRFSAERPKGSFSTLEIQRTEQGDSAMYLCASIRWTGELFFGEGSRLTVL.

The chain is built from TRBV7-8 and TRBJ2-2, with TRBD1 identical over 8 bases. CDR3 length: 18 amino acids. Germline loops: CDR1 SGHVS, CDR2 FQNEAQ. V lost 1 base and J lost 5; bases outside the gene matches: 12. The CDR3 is CASSLGRSRGHRTGELFF. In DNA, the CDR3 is TGTGCCAGCAGCTTAGGTCGTTCCAGGGGGCATAGGACCGGGGAGCTGTTTTTT.

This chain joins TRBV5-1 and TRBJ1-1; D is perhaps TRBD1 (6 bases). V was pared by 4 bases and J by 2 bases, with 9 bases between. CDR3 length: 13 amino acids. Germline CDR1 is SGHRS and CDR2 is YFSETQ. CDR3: CASSPDSNTEAFF. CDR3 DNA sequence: TGCGCCAGCAGCCCGGACAGTAACACTGAAGCTTTCTTT. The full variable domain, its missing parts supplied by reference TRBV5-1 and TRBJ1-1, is KAGVTQTPRYLIKTRGQQVTLSCSPISGHRSVSWYQQTPGQGLQFLFEYFSETQRNKGNFPGRFSGRQFSNSRSEMNVSTLELGDSALYLCASSPDSNTEAFFGQGTRLTVV.

The CDR3 spells CASSGTRRTDTQYF. The CDR3 DNA reads as TGTGCCAGCAGCGGTACTAGACGCACAGATACGCAGTATTTT. The rearrangement joins TRBV9 to TRBJ2-3, with D possibly matching TRBD2 (5 bases). Germline V gene data show CDR1 as SGDLS and CDR2 as YYNGEE. This CDR3 comprises 14 residues. V lost 3 bases and J lost 1, with 9 bases in between.

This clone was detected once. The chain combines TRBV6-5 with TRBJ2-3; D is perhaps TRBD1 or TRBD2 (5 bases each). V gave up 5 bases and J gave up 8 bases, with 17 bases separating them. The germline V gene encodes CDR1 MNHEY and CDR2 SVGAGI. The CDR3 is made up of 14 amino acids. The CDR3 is CASSSGQASSTQYF. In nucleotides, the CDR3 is TGTGCCAGCAGTAGCGGACAAGCGAGCAGTACGCAGTATTTT.

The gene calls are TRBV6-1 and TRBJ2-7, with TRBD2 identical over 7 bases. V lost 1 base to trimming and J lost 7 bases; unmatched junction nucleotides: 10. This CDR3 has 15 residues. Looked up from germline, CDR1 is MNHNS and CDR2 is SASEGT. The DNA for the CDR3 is TGTGCCAGCAGTGAAGAGTTGGCGGGAGTGGGTGAGCAGTACTTC. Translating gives CASSEELAGVGEQYF.

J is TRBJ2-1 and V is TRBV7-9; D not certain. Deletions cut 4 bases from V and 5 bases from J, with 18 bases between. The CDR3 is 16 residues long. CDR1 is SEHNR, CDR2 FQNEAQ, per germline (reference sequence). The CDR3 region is CASSSVWGIQNNEQFF. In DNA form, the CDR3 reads TGTGCCAGCAGCTCGGTATGGGGAATCCAAAACAATGAGCAGTTCTTC.

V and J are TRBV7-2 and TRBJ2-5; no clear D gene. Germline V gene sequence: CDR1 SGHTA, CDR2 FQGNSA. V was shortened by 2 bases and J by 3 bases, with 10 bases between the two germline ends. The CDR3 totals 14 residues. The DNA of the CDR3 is TGTGCCAGCAGCTTACGGTGGGAAAAAGAGACCCAGTACTTC. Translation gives CASSLRWEKETQYF.